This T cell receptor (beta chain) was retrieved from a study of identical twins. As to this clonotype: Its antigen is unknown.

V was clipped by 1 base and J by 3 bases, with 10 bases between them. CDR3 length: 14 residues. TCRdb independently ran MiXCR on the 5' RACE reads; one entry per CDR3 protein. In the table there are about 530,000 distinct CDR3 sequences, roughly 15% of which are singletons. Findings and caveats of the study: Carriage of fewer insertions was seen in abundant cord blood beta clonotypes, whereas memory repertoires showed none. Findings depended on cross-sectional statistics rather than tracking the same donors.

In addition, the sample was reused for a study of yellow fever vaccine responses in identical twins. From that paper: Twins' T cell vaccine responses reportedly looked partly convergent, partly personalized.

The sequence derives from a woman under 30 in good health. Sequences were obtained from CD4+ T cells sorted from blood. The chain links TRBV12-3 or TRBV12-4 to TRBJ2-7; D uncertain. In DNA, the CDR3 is TGTGCCAGCAGTTTAGTGGGTTTCCGCTACGAGCAGTACTTC. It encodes CASSLVGFRYEQYF.